The present entry profiles one T cell receptor (beta chain) with its context. Its target is unknown. These data belong to a study of shared clonotypes between healthy human individuals. Overall study results and limits: An effect of sequencing depth on clonotype sharing among donors was expected.

The naive CD8 subset, CD45RO-negative cells positively selected for CCR7, excluded terminally differentiated effector memory CD45RA+ cells. Caucasian adults living in Nashville, Tennessee, provided all samples. It was 200 to 250 ng DNA, approximately 28,000 T cell genomes, that sorted-subset replicate PCRs used. Repertoires were generated with immunoSEQ multiplex PCR, while TCRdb's copy carries only in-frame clones and drops some. The sample consists of some 2,000,000 clones, over 85% of them appearing once. The receptor comes from a man in his late teens or twenties in good health. Sample: naive CD8+ T cells sorted from blood.

This chain's CDR3 is CASSWAQETQYF. The CDR3 region has the DNA TGCGCCAGCAGCTGGGCCCAAGAGACCCAGTACTTC. The chain carries TRBV5-1 and TRBJ2-5; no definite D call. The CDR3 extends over 12 amino acids. Germline CDR1 and CDR2: SGHRS and YFSETQ. V lost 3 bases and J 1 base, leaving 4 bases between the germline ends.